A single sample is the source of the 18 T cell receptor beta chains below, sequenced in a study of glioma-infiltrating T cells. The iRepertoire nested amplicon-rescue multiplex PCR amplified TCR alpha and beta CDR3s from RNA. TCRdb used MiXCR to reprocess the multiplex PCR reads, holding one entry per CDR3 protein. In the table there are about 410,000 distinct CDR3 sequences, roughly two fifths of which are singletons. The sequenced sample consisted of glioma tissue, nonneoplastic brain tissue, or PBMCs (not recorded which). The receptors were sampled from a human donor with low-grade glioma or glioblastoma, undergoing nonglioma brain surgery, or in good health (not recorded which).

The DNA for the CDR3 is TGTGCCATCAGCAGCATGGAGAAGCTAGCGGGAGGACCAGGAGAGCAGTTCTTC. Protein: CAISSMEKLAGGPGEQFF. The gene calls are TRBV10-3 and TRBJ2-1; TRBD2 aligns across 11 bases. The CDR3 length is 18 residues. The germline V gene encodes CDR1 ENHRY and CDR2 SYGVKD. J lost 10 bases, V lost 6 bases, and 20 bases had no gene match.

V and J are TRBV11-2 and TRBJ2-7; D may be TRBD1 (5 bases). V was trimmed by 0 bases and J by 2 bases, leaving 11 bases between them. The CDR3 has 15 residues. Looked up from germline, CDR1 is SGHAT and CDR2 is FQNNGV. The CDR3 nucleotides are TGTGCCAGCAGCTTAGAGCCAGGGTGGCCCTACGAGCAGTACTTC. Translation: CASSLEPGWPYEQYF.

On this clonotype itself: Given a much more abundant clone one base away, this may be a read error. The chain links TRBV7-9 to TRBJ1-2; D not resolved. The V gene's germline CDR1 is SEHNR and CDR2 FQNEAQ (reference sequence). The germline V and J ends were trimmed by 1 base and 7 bases, with 7 bases remaining between them. CDR3 size: 12 residues. The CDR3 DNA is TGTGCCAGCAGCTTAGAGACTCGTGGCTACACCTTC. Translation: CASSLETRGYTF.

In this sample, this clonotype turned up a few times. The chain employs TRBV28 and TRBJ1-3, with D possibly TRBD1 on 5 matching bases. The ends were cut back, 7 bases at V and 1 base at J, with 14 bases in the middle. This CDR3 is built from 15 residues. From germline, CDR1 is MDHEN and CDR2 SYDVKM. The CDR3, as DNA: TGTGCCAGCAAGGAGACAGCACTATCTGGAAACACCATATATTTT. This sequence encodes CASKETALSGNTIYF. Full variable domain (rest looked up from reference TRBV28 and TRBJ1-3): DVKVTQSSRYLVKRTGEKVFLECVQDMDHENMFWYRQDPGLGLRLIYFSYDVKMKEKGDIPEGYSVSREKKERFSLILESASTNQTSMYLCASKETALSGNTIYFGEGSWLTVV.

This clonotype came up many times. The gene calls are TRBV27 and TRBJ2-7; the D is unclear. CDR1 MNHEY and CDR2 SMNVEV come from the germline V gene (reference sequence). CDR3 length: 16 amino acids. Deletions cut 7 bases from V and 3 bases from J, with 22 bases between. CDR3 sequence: CASTPIGFSGVYEQYF. In DNA, the CDR3 is TGTGCCAGCACCCCAATCGGATTCTCAGGTGTCTACGAGCAGTACTTC.

This clonotype was counted only a few times. The genes are TRBV7-2 and TRBJ2-5, with D perhaps matching TRBD2 (6 bases). The V and J ends lost 2 bases and 13 bases respectively, with 11 bases between them. The CDR3 is 11 residues long. Germline loops: CDR1 SGHTA, CDR2 FQGNSA. CDR3 in DNA: TGTGCCAGCAGCTTATACTGGGGACTGTACTTC. It encodes CASSLYWGLYF.

The chain joins TRBV11-2 to TRBJ2-3; D call uncertain. Germline CDR1 is SGHAT and CDR2 is FQNNGV. The CDR3 contains 16 residues. The ends were cut back, 5 bases at V and 2 bases at J, with 17 bases in the middle. The CDR3 nucleotides are TGTGCCAGCAGCCAAGACGGCAGGATGTACACAGATACGCAGTATTTT. It specifies CASSQDGRMYTDTQYF.

The CDR3 is CASSLSVGASLANEQYF. DNA for the CDR3: TGTGCCAGCAGTTTATCGGTGGGCGCGAGTTTGGCCAACGAGCAGTACTTC. J is TRBJ2-7 and V is TRBV28; the D is unclear. Germline V gene lookup returns CDR1 MDHEN and CDR2 SYDVKM. The V end lost 1 base, the J end lost 5 bases, and 21 bases lay between the germline ends. The CDR3 consists of 17 residues.

Comments on this clonotype: It may be a read error: a sequence one base away is much more abundant. This chain uses TRBV20-1 with TRBJ1-5; D gene ambiguous. The CDR3 covers 13 residues. Germline V CDR1 and CDR2: DFQATT, SNEGSKA (reference sequence). DNA of the CDR3: TGCAGTTCTAGAGAGGGCGGCAATCAGCCCCAGCATTTT. It translates to CSSREGGNQPQHF.

This clonotype is a singleton in its sample. The chain uses TRBV7-2 and TRBJ1-5; no definite D call. Germline values: CDR1 SGHTA, CDR2 FQGNSA. Trimming shortened V by 6 bases and J by 8 bases, and 17 bases separated the two germline ends. The CDR3 consists of 14 residues. The CDR3 spells CASSALQRKKPQHF. For the CDR3, the DNA is TGTGCCAGCAGTGCCCTACAGAGAAAGAAGCCCCAGCATTTT.

A note on this clonotype: A much larger clone differs from this one at a single base, so this may be a read error. The CDR3 sequence is CASAPGKGEYEQYF. The CDR3 DNA reads TGTGCCAGTGCCCCTGGGAAAGGGGAATACGAGCAGTACTTC. The V and J genes are TRBV27 and TRBJ2-7; possible D gene TRBD1, 5 bases. The CDR3 has 14 residues. Trimming shortened V by 9 bases and J by 4 bases, and 19 bases separated the two germline ends. Germline values: CDR1 MNHEY, CDR2 SMNVEV (reference sequence).

This clonotype was seen repeatedly, ten times or more. The rearrangement uses TRBV28 and TRBJ2-7; the match to TRBD1 covers 11 bases. The CDR3 is 14 residues long. Germline CDR1 reads MDHEN; CDR2 reads SYDVKM. The V segment lost 8 bases and the J segment 2 bases; nucleotides outside the gene matches: 5. CDR3 bases: TGTGCCAGCGCCGGACAGGGGGCCACCTACGAGCAGTACTTC. Translation: CASAGQGATYEQYF.

This clonotype has ten or more counts. The rearrangement joins TRBV28 to TRBJ1-3, with 7 positions matching TRBD1. This CDR3 spans 17 amino acids. The V gene's germline CDR1 is MDHEN and CDR2 SYDVKM. V trimming: 5 bases; J trimming: 1 base; junction bases outside the gene matches: 11. The CDR3 DNA reads as TGTGCCAGCAGTCCTTTCAGGGGGAGCCCATCTGGAAACACCATATATTTT. Protein sequence: CASSPFRGSPSGNTIYF.

To note about this clonotype: A much larger clone lies one base from this, so it may be a read error. A read error is likely, as this CDR3 ends without the conserved phenylalanine or tryptophan. The chain is built from TRBV6-2 or TRBV6-3 and TRBJ2-5; TRBD2 might be the D (5 bases). The CDR3 spans 14 residues. The V end was cut by 5 bases, the J end by 2 bases, with 12 bases between. Per germline, CDR1 MNHEY and CDR2 SVGEGT. This chain's CDR3 is CASSTWTEQETQYL. CDR3 nucleotide sequence: TGTGCCAGCAGTACCTGGACTGAACAAGAGACCCAGTACCTC.

This clonotype was seen a handful of times. The chain carries TRBV28 and TRBJ2-7; 8 nucleotides match TRBD1. The CDR3 runs 14 residues. The J segment lost 2 bases and the V segment lost 1 base, leaving 1 base of the junction unmatched. CDR1 MDHEN and CDR2 SYDVKM come from the germline V gene. The DNA of the CDR3 is TGTGCCAGCAGTTTATCGGACAGGGCCTACGAGCAGTACTTC. This codes for CASSLSDRAYEQYF.

On this clonotype: Because the CDR3 is missing its conserved closing phenylalanine or tryptophan, this is likely a read error. The chain has TRBV2 and TRBJ2-7, with 13 bases lining up with TRBD2. J gave up 8 bases and V 8 bases, and 12 bases lay outside the gene matches. Germline assignment: CDR1 SNHLY and CDR2 FYNNEI. CDR3 length: 15 residues. DNA for the CDR3: TGTGCCAGCGACCGATCGACTAGCGGGGGGCTCAAGCAGTACCTC. Translation gives CASDRSTSGGLKQYL.

The chain combines TRBV12-3 or TRBV12-4 with TRBJ2-1; 10 positions agree with TRBD2. The CDR3 runs 15 residues. Trimming removed 7 bases from V and 5 bases from J; junction bases left unmatched: 8. The CDR3 protein is CASTLRTSGNNEQFF. DNA for the CDR3: TGTGCCAGCACCTTAAGGACTAGCGGAAACAATGAGCAGTTCTTC.

Concerning this clonotype: A much more abundant neighbour one base away suggests this may be a read error. The V gene is TRBV7-2, the J gene TRBJ2-3, with 9 bases identical to TRBD2. This CDR3 comprises 16 residues. Germline CDR1 reads SGHTA; CDR2 reads FQGNSA. CDR3 in amino acids: CASSLTAGGSTDTKYF. In DNA, the CDR3 is TGTGCCAGCAGCTTAACAGCGGGAGGCAGCACAGATACGAAGTATTTT.